This record covers a single T cell receptor beta chain. The target antigen is unknown. These data originate in a study of cytomegalovirus exposure and HLA in healthy donors. At the level of the study: The same platform used for the approximately 700 first-cohort repertoires was also used for the roughly 120 validation repertoires, as a later analysis reported. Study findings and constraints: One later analysis, an examination of the 100 to 150 validation repertoires, found that first-cohort TCR clusters tended to co-occur in them. Cytomegalovirus-associated TCR beta chains were listed, numbering 150 to 200.

Method: immunoSEQ multiplex PCR; TCRdb's copy keeps in-frame clones and lacks some. This sample yields under 250,000 clones, of which about 81% are seen a single time; roughly 1.2% belongs to the top ten. This CDR3 has 17 amino acids. V was trimmed by 5 bases and J by 1 base, leaving 21 bases between them. Germline V lookup: CDR1 KGHSH, CDR2 LQKENI. The sample consisted of PBMCs. The gene calls are TRBV18 and TRBJ2-7; a possible D gene is TRBD2 (6 bases). This sequence originates from a woman younger than 45 in good health and CMV-seronegative. In DNA, the CDR3 is TGTGCCAGCTCATCACTGAACCCTCCGGGACTTTCCTACGAGCAGTACTTC. It yields the protein CASSSLNPPGLSYEQYF.